The source of this T cell receptor (beta chain) is a study of blood T cell repertoires in COVID-19. TCRdb keeps only in-frame clones here, not all; method: immunoSEQ multiplex PCR. The data show approximately 280,000 clones, 90% seen once. The V end lost 4 bases, the J end lost 7 bases, and 16 bases lay between the germline ends. This CDR3 is built from 14 residues. Germline V gene sequence: CDR1 GTSNPN, CDR2 SVGIG (reference sequence). The TCR sequence derives from a woman aged 25-40 years with COVID-19, enrolled during active disease. The sample comprised peripheral blood. The chain employs TRBV30 and TRBJ2-2; perhaps TRBD2 as D (5 bases). The CDR3 sequence: CAWIPSPGIGELFF. The CDR3 region has the DNA TGTGCCTGGATCCCAAGTCCCGGGATCGGGGAGCTGTTTTTT.